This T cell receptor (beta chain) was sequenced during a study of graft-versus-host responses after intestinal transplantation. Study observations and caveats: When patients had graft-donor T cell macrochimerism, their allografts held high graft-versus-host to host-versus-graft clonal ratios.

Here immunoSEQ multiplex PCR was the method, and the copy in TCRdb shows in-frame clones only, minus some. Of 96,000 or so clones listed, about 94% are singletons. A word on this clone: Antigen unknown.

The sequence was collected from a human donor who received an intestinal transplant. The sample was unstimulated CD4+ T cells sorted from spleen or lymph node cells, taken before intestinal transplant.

CDR3 region: CASSLAGGDEKLFF. The CDR3 bases are TGTGCCAGCAGTCTAGCAGGGGGAGATGAAAAACTGTTTTTT. J is TRBJ1-4 and V is TRBV6-5, with 7 bases fitting TRBD1. The junction had 6 bases not matched to a gene; V was cut back by 5 bases and J by 6 bases. This CDR3 contains 14 residues. Germline CDR1 and CDR2: MNHEY and SVGAGI.